These 20 T cell receptor beta chains were all obtained from the same sample, sequenced in a study of graft-versus-host responses after intestinal transplantation. No antigen has been identified for these receptors. TCRdb's copy holds only in-frame clones and misses some; the assay was immunoSEQ multiplex PCR. The table lists 150,000 or so clones, about 93% of them singletons. Sequencing used unstimulated CD4+ T cells sorted from spleen or lymph node cells, obtained before intestinal transplant. Every receptor here comes from a human donor who received an intestinal transplant.

The chain uses TRBV5-1 and TRBJ2-3, with 7 positions matching TRBD1. The V and J ends lost 1 base and 3 bases, in that order; junction bases with no gene match: 8. The V gene's germline CDR1 is SGHRS and CDR2 YFSETQ. This CDR3 has 16 residues. The CDR3 is CASSLRSARGTDTQYF. The CDR3, as DNA: TGCGCCAGCAGCTTGCGGTCCGCCAGGGGGACAGATACGCAGTATTTT. The full variable domain, with the rest looked up from reference TRBV5-1 and TRBJ2-3, is KAGVTQTPRYLIKTRGQQVTLSCSPISGHRSVSWYQQTPGQGLQFLFEYFSETQRNKGNFPGRFSGRQFSNSRSEMNVSTLELGDSALYLCASSLRSARGTDTQYFGPGTRLTVL.

CDR3 nucleotide sequence: TGTGCCAGCAGCCCCAGCGGAGGGGGCTCCTACGAGCAGTACTTC. It encodes CASSPSGGGSYEQYF. V gene TRBV9 combines with J gene TRBJ2-7; D might be TRBD1 or TRBD2, each matching 6 bases. There are 15 residues in the CDR3. Trimming left V 4 bases short and J 0 bases short, with 14 bases between. In germline, CDR1 is SGDLS, CDR2 YYNGEE. The variable domain in full, completed from reference TRBV9 and TRBJ2-7, reads DSGVTQTPKHLITATGQRVTLRCSPRSGDLSVYWYQQSLDQGLQFLIQYYNGEERAKGNILERFSAQQFPDLHSELNLSSLELGDSALYFCASSPSGGGSYEQYFGPGTRLTVT.

The CDR3 DNA sequence: TGCGCCAGCAGCTTGGCGCGGGAGGGCGGGGAGCTGTTTTTT. Its translation is CASSLAREGGELFF. This chain links TRBV5-1 with TRBJ2-2, with 9 bases aligning to TRBD2. The CDR3 is 14 amino acids. Per the germline V gene, CDR1 is SGHRS and CDR2 is YFSETQ. V lost 0 bases to trimming and J lost 7 bases; unmatched junction nucleotides: 1.

The V and J genes are TRBV4-1 and TRBJ2-5; D is unclear. The CDR3 is made up of 13 amino acids. V dropped 6 bases and J dropped 0 bases, with 8 bases sitting between them. Germline V gene lookup returns CDR1 MGHRA and CDR2 YSYEKL. The CDR3 region is CASSLTDQETQYF. For the CDR3, the DNA is TGCGCCAGCAGTTTAACAGACCAAGAGACCCAGTACTTC.

This sequence joins TRBV19 and TRBJ2-6; D not certain. Germline-derived CDR1 and CDR2 are LNHDA and SQIVND (reference sequence). Trimming cost V 1 base and J 0 bases, with 1 base left between them. This CDR3 has 14 amino acids. The CDR3 reads CASSIASGANVLTF. The CDR3 DNA follows: TGTGCCAGTAGTATAGCCTCTGGGGCCAACGTCCTGACTTTC.

Concerning this clone: Other DNA sequences in the same sample also yield this CDR3. This sequence joins TRBV9 and TRBJ2-1, with TRBD1 matching 8 bases. CDR3 length: 15 residues. V gave up 0 bases and J gave up 1 base; unmatched junction bases: 0. Germline values: CDR1 SGDLS, CDR2 YYNGEE. The CDR3 here is CASSVGQGSYNEQFF. The CDR3 bases are TGTGCCAGCAGCGTAGGACAGGGGTCCTACAATGAGCAGTTCTTC.

The rearrangement joins TRBV29-1 to TRBJ2-2; 8 bases are a match to TRBD2. Germline CDR1 and CDR2: SQVTM and ANQGSEA. The CDR3 runs to 14 residues. The J segment lost 1 base and the V segment lost 5 bases, leaving 3 bases of the junction unmatched. The CDR3 loop is CSVRGGQNTGELFF. CDR3 sequence (DNA): TGCAGCGTTCGGGGGGGACAGAACACCGGGGAGCTGTTTTTT.

Here the CDR3 DNA reads TGTGCCAGCAGCAGGCTAGCGGGAGACAATGAGCAGTTCTTC. This translates into CASSRLAGDNEQFF. This sequence joins TRBV7-3 and TRBJ2-1, with TRBD2 matching over 10 bases. The germline V gene has CDR1 SGHTA and CDR2 FQGTGA. Trimming took 5 bases from V and 5 from J; bases not matched to a gene: 3. The CDR3 length is 14 residues.

The V and J genes are TRBV7-7 and TRBJ2-1, with TRBD1 matching 7 bases. This CDR3 spans 13 amino acids. Germline-derived CDR1 and CDR2 are SSHAT and FNYEAQ (reference sequence). With V trimmed by 5 bases and J by 5 bases, 3 bases remained unmatched. CDR3 in amino acids: CASSRDSDNEQFF. DNA of the CDR3: TGTGCCAGCAGCCGGGACAGCGACAATGAGCAGTTCTTC.

The chain recombines TRBV27 with TRBJ2-7; 8 bases line up with TRBD2. The germline CDR1 and CDR2 sequences are MNHEY and SMNVEV (reference sequence). Losses at the gene ends were 3 bases for V and 6 bases for J; bases not matched to a gene: 10. The CDR3 totals 15 residues. The CDR3 DNA is TGTGCCAGCAGTTTGGAGAGCGGGGGCAGCTCCGAGCAGTACTTC. This gives the protein CASSLESGGSSEQYF.

The rearrangement uses TRBV19 and TRBJ1-1; D is ambiguous. CDR1 is LNHDA, CDR2 SQIVND, per germline (reference sequence). This CDR3 is built from 15 residues. Trimming stripped 11 bases from V and 4 bases from J, with 23 bases between. CDR3 in amino acids: CASLKAPKAGTEAFF. CDR3 coding DNA: TGTGCCTCGCTAAAGGCACCCAAAGCGGGCACTGAAGCTTTCTTT.

The J gene is TRBJ2-1, the V gene TRBV15, with 14 positions matching TRBD2. In germline, CDR1 is LNHNV, CDR2 YYDKDF (reference sequence). This CDR3 has 19 amino acids. Germline trimming cut 1 base from V and 5 bases from J; bases unmatched to any gene: 10. The CDR3 is CATSRAVTSGRASNNEQFF. The CDR3, as DNA: TGTGCCACCAGCAGAGCCGTGACTAGCGGGAGGGCCAGTAACAATGAGCAGTTCTTC.

This sequence joins TRBV11-2 and TRBJ2-5; 11 bases line up with TRBD2. TRBJ2-7 explains the end of the DNA better; the J call may be wrong. The germline V gene encodes CDR1 SGHAT and CDR2 FQNNGV. The CDR3 has 15 amino acids. DNA of the CDR3: TGTGCCAGCAGCTTAGCGACTAGCGGGATCTACGAGCAGTACTTC. Translated: CASSLATSGIYEQYF.

CDR3: CASNSPGQGTREQYF. The CDR3 DNA reads TGTGCCAGCAACAGCCCGGGACAGGGAACGCGCGAGCAGTACTTC. The gene calls are TRBV6-5 and TRBJ2-5, with 9 bases lining up with TRBD1. The end of the DNA fits TRBJ2-7 better, so the J call may be wrong. Germline loops: CDR1 MNHEY, CDR2 SVGAGI. The CDR3 length is 15 residues.

This chain connects TRBV2 to TRBJ2-1, with no clear D. The CDR3 consists of 13 residues. Trimming cost V 1 base and J 5 bases, with 6 bases left between them. Germline CDR1 reads SNHLY; CDR2 reads FYNNEI. In DNA form, the CDR3 reads TGTGCCAGCAGTGAAGGTGGAGACAATGAGCAGTTCTTC. This encodes CASSEGGDNEQFF.

The V and J genes are TRBV7-2 and TRBJ2-5, with D uncertain. The CDR3 consists of 12 residues. V was cut by 1 base and J by 5 bases, with 5 bases left in between. Looked up from germline, CDR1 is SGHTA and CDR2 is FQGNSA. In DNA, the CDR3 is TGTGCCAGCAGCTTAGGGATTGAGACCCAGTACTTC. It codes for CASSLGIETQYF. The variable domain in full, with the rest retrieved from reference TRBV7-2 and TRBJ2-5, is GAGVSQSPSNKVTEKGKDVELRCDPISGHTALYWYRQSLGQGLEFLIYFQGNSAPDKSGLPSDRFSAERTGGSVSTLTIQRTQQEDSAVYLCASSLGIETQYFGPGTRLLVL.

The J gene is TRBJ1-1, the V gene TRBV30; no clear D gene. This CDR3 is 13 amino acids long. V was cut by 3 bases and J by 6 bases, with 14 bases left in between. Germline-derived CDR1 and CDR2 are GTSNPN and SVGIG (reference sequence). CDR3 nucleotides: TGTGCCTGGAGCCCCGGAGCTAGCGCTGAAGCTTTCTTT. It is translated as CAWSPGASAEAFF.

The chain joins TRBV25-1 to TRBJ1-4; unclear D gene. CDR3 length: 13 residues. Germline CDR1 reads MGHDK; CDR2 reads SYGVNS. With 3 bases removed from V and 8 bases from J, the gap between germline ends came to 10 bases. Here the CDR3 reads CASSDRLGEKLFF. DNA for the CDR3: TGTGCCAGCAGTGACAGACTTGGCGAAAAACTGTTTTTT.

This chain uses TRBV6-1 with TRBJ1-2; D might be TRBD1 (5 bases). The CDR3 contains 14 residues. With 4 bases removed from V and 0 bases from J, the gap between germline ends came to 9 bases. Germline V lookup: CDR1 MNHNS, CDR2 SASEGT. The CDR3 coding sequence is TGTGCCAGCAGTGCACAGGCTCCTAACTATGGCTACACCTTC. Amino acid sequence: CASSAQAPNYGYTF.

The chain recombines TRBV12-5 with TRBJ2-1, with D possibly being TRBD1 (5 bases). Trimming pared 3 bases from V and 3 bases from J, leaving 15 bases between. The CDR3 covers 16 residues. Germline lookup yields CDR1 LGHNT and CDR2 FRNRAP. DNA for the CDR3: TGTGCTAGTGGTTTAACGGCAGGGTCCCTCTACAATGAGCAGTTCTTC. Its translation is CASGLTAGSLYNEQFF.